The 14 T cell receptor beta chains below come from one sample, sequenced in a study of T-cell memory formation after mild COVID-19. TCRdb ran MiXCR on the 5' RACE reads and lists one entry per CDR3 protein. The sample yields more than 300,000 distinct CDR3 sequences, approximately 14% seen once. Material: PBMCs or a T cell subset sorted from them (not recorded which). These TCRs come from a young man who had mild COVID-19 (a few samples of this study predate the infection). Cell type and time point are not known.

This clonotype has just a few counts. The CDR3 nucleotides read TGTGCCAGCAGCGCAAGTGGGACGAACGGCTACACCTTC. It encodes CASSASGTNGYTF. The J gene is TRBJ1-2, the V gene TRBV7-2, with D possibly matching TRBD1 (5 bases). This CDR3 comprises 13 residues. Deletions cut 5 bases from V and 8 bases from J, with 15 bases between. From germline, CDR1 is SGHTA and CDR2 FQGNSA.

CDR3 amino acids: CASSPSAGDSYEQYF. The CDR3 bases are TGTGCCAGCTCACCTTCAGCCGGGGACTCCTACGAGCAGTACTTC. The rearrangement links TRBV18 to TRBJ2-7, with a weak D call TRBD2 (5 bases). V dropped 3 bases and J dropped 0 bases, with 12 bases sitting between them. The CDR3 is made up of 15 amino acids. The germline CDR1 and CDR2 sequences are KGHSH and LQKENI.

The sample holds a few counts of this clonotype. The rearrangement uses TRBV12-3 or TRBV12-4 and TRBJ2-4, with D uncertain. V lost 4 bases, J lost 0 bases, and 10 bases lay in between. The CDR3 is made up of 15 amino acids. DNA for the CDR3: TGTGCCAGCAGTTATGTGGACGGAGCCAAAAACATTCAGTACTTC. Encoded protein: CASSYVDGAKNIQYF.

V is TRBV6-6 and J is TRBJ2-1; no clear D. Germline CDR1 MNHNY, CDR2 SVGAGI (reference sequence). This CDR3 comprises 16 residues. Deletions cut 0 bases from V and 1 base from J, with 10 bases between. The CDR3 nucleotides read TGTGCCAGCAGTTACTCGGCCGAAGCTTCCTACAATGAGCAGTTCTTC. It is translated as CASSYSAEASYNEQFF.

The chain combines TRBV6-5 with TRBJ1-6; 9 bases are a match to TRBD1. V lost 7 bases to trimming and J lost 8 bases; unmatched junction nucleotides: 6. This CDR3 contains 14 residues. Germline V gene data show CDR1 as MNHEY and CDR2 as SVGAGI. CDR3 DNA: TGTGCCAGCATTCCAACAGGGGGCGATTCACCCCTCCACTTT. Its protein is CASIPTGGDSPLHF.

The chain recombines TRBV5-1 with TRBJ2-3, with D unclear. The germline gives CDR1 SGHRS, CDR2 YFSETQ. Between the trimmed V and J ends, which lost 1 base and 1 base, there was a span of 10 bases. The CDR3 sequence is 15 residues long. The CDR3 DNA reads as TGCGCCAGCAGCTTGCTGAGCTGGGGCACAGATACGCAGTATTTT. Amino acids: CASSLLSWGTDTQYF.

This clonotype was found many times. The chain combines TRBV29-1 with TRBJ2-5, with unresolved D. The germline V gene has CDR1 SQVTM and CDR2 ANQGSEA. The V end was cut by 6 bases, the J end by 5 bases, with 13 bases between. The CDR3 sequence is 12 residues long. Written as DNA, the CDR3 is TGCAGCGTGGCCACCCCCTGGGAGACCCAGTACTTC. It translates to CSVATPWETQYF.

This clonotype was detected only a few times. V gene TRBV7-2 combines with J gene TRBJ2-1; the D is unclear. The CDR3 is 14 residues long. CDR1 is SGHTA and CDR2 is FQGNSA in the germline V gene. V was trimmed by 1 base and J by 5 bases, leaving 9 bases between them. The CDR3 bases are TGTGCCAGCAGCTTAGTCTCCAGACACAATGAGCAGTTCTTC. Its protein is CASSLVSRHNEQFF.

V gene TRBV20-1 combines with J gene TRBJ2-7; D tentatively fits TRBD1 or TRBD2 (5 bases each). Between the trimmed V and J ends, which lost 7 bases and 3 bases, there was a span of 13 bases. This CDR3 region has 12 residues. Germline V gene data show CDR1 as DFQATT and CDR2 as SNEGSKA (reference sequence). In DNA, the CDR3 is TGCAGTGTAGAGGGGCCCTTCTACGAGCAGTACTTC. As protein: CSVEGPFYEQYF.

This clonotype was recorded a few times. The J gene is TRBJ1-1, the V gene TRBV20-1; TRBD1 agrees at 9 bases. The CDR3 is made up of 17 amino acids. The junction had 10 bases not matched to a gene; V was cut back by 2 bases and J by 0 bases. Per germline, CDR1 DFQATT and CDR2 SNEGSKA (reference sequence). This CDR3 is CSARRISGQGLNTEAFF. The CDR3 nucleotides are TGCAGTGCTAGACGTATATCGGGACAGGGTTTGAACACTGAAGCTTTCTTT.

Only a few counts were recorded for this clonotype. The genes are TRBV27 and TRBJ1-4; D perhaps matches TRBD1 (6 bases). Trimming removed 4 bases from V and 3 bases from J, with 12 bases in between. Germline loops: CDR1 MNHEY, CDR2 SMNVEV (reference sequence). The CDR3 is 15 amino acids. CDR3 sequence (DNA): TGTGCCAGCAGTTGGGGGGGCGGCTCTAATGAAAAACTGTTTTTT. It encodes CASSWGGGSNEKLFF. Full variable domain (outside the CDR3, taken from reference TRBV27 and TRBJ1-4): EAQVTQNPRYLITVTGKKLTVTCSQNMNHEYMSWYRQDPGLGLRQIYYSMNVEVTDKGDVPEGYKVSRKEKRNFPLILESPSPNQTSLYFCASSWGGGSNEKLFFGSGTQLSVL.

This rearrangement joins TRBV5-6 to TRBJ1-5; maybe TRBD1 (6 bases). Between the trimmed V and J ends, which lost 2 bases and 0 bases, there was a span of 15 bases. This CDR3 has 17 amino acids. Germline V gene data show CDR1 as SGHDT and CDR2 as YYEEEE. The CDR3 sequence: CASSFNVRGYSNQPQHF. In DNA, the CDR3 is TGTGCCAGCAGCTTCAATGTCAGGGGCTATAGCAATCAGCCCCAGCATTTT.

The V call is TRBV7-2, the J call TRBJ1-1; 8 bases map to TRBD1. The CDR3 contains 14 residues. In germline, CDR1 is SGHTA, CDR2 FQGNSA. Trimming removed 5 bases from V and 10 bases from J; junction bases left unmatched: 12. CDR3 coding DNA: TGTGCCAGCAGCCTCGACAGGGGAGAAATGAGAGCTTTCTTT. As protein: CASSLDRGEMRAFF.

This clonotype has a count of ten or more. The V gene is TRBV5-1, the J gene TRBJ1-2; D gene unclear. The CDR3 is 13 residues long. The V gene lost 2 bases and the J gene lost 8 bases, with 13 bases spanning the gap. Germline loops: CDR1 SGHRS, CDR2 YFSETQ. The CDR3 region has the DNA TGCGCCAGCAGCTTCGGGTCTGTGGAGGGCTACACCTTC. Amino acid sequence: CASSFGSVEGYTF.